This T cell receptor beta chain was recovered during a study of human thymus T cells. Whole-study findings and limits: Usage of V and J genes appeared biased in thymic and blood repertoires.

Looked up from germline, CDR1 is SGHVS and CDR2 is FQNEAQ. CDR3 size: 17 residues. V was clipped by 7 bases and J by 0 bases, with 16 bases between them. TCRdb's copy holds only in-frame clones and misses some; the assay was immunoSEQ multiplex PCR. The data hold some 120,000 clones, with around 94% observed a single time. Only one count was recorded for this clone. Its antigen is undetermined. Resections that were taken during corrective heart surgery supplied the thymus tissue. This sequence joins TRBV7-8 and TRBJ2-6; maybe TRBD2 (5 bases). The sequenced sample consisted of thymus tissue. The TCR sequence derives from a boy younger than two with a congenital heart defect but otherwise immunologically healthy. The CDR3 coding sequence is TGTGCCAGCACCCACCCCGCGGGTTACTCTGGGGCCAACGTCCTGACTTTC. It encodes CASTHPAGYSGANVLTF.